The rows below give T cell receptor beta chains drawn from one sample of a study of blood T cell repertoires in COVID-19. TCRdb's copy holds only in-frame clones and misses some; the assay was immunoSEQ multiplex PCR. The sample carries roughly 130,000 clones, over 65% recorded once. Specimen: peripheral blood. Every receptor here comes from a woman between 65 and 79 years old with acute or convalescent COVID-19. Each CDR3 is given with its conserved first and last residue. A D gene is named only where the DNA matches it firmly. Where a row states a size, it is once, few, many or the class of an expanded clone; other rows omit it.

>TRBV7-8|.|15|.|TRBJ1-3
TGTGCCAGCAGCCCCAGATTATGGTCGGGAAACACCATATATTTT
CASSPRLWSGNTIYF
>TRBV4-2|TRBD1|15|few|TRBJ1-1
TGTGCCAGCAGCCAAGAGTTAGGGGGCAATGGTGAAGCTTTCTTT
CASSQELGGNGEAFF
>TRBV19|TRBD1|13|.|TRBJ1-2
TGTGCCAGTAGATCGACAGGGGGCGGTGGCTACACCTTC
CASRSTGGGGYTF
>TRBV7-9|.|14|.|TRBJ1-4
TGTGCCAGCAGCTTACTTGAATGGGGCGAAAAACTGTTTTTT
CASSLLEWGEKLFF
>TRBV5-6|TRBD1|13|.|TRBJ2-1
TGTGCCAGCACCGGGACAGGGGCAAATGAGCAGTTCTTC
CASTGTGANEQFF
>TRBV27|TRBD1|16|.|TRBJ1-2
TGTGCCAGCAGGATAGCGGGACAGAATTTTTTCGGTGGCTACACCTTC
CASRIAGQNFFGGYTF
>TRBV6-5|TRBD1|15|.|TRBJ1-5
TGTGCCAGCAGTCCGGGACAGAGCAGCAATCAGCCCCAGCATTTT
CASSPGQSSNQPQHF
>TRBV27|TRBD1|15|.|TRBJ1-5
TGTGCCAGCAGTTCGGGGACAGTGCCCAATCAGCCCCAGCATTTT
CASSSGTVPNQPQHF
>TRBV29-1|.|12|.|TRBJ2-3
TGCAGCGTTGTACAGTACACAGATACGCAGTATTTT
CSVVQYTDTQYF
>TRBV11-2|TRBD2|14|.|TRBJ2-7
TGTGCCAGCAGCCTTTGGACTAGCGGGGGCGAGCAGTACTTC
CASSLWTSGGEQYF
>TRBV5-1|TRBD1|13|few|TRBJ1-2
TGCGCCAGCAGCTTTGGACAGGGGGATGGCTACACCTTC
CASSFGQGDGYTF
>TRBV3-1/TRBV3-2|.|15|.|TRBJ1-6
TGTGCCAGCAGCCAAGAACCCTCATCGGGGTCACCCCTCCACTTT
CASSQEPSSGSPLHF
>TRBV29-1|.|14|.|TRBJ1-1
TGCAGCGTTGAAGATCTCGGAGGGGACACTGAAGCTTTCTTT
CSVEDLGGDTEAFF
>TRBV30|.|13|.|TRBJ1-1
TGTGCCTGGAGTGGGGGGACACCCACTGAAGCTTTCTTT
CAWSGGTPTEAFF
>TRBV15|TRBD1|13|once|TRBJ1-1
TGTGCCACCAGCAGAGAACAGGGGTATGAAGCTTTCTTT
CATSREQGYEAFF
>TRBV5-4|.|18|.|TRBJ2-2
TGTGCCAGCAGCTTGGTAGGTTATGGGGGGTTTCGCACCGGGGAGCTGTTTTTT
CASSLVGYGGFRTGELFF
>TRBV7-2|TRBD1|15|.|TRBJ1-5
TGTGCCAGCAGCTGGGGGACAGGGGGCGGTCAGCCCCAGCATTTT
CASSWGTGGGQPQHF
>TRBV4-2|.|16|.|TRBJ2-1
TGTGCCAGCAGCCAACAGGGCTACCGGACCTACAATGAGCAGTTCTTC
CASSQQGYRTYNEQFF
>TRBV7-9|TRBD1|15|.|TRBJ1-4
TGTGCCAGCAGCTTGCCCGGGACAGGGTATGAAAAACTGTTTTTT
CASSLPGTGYEKLFF
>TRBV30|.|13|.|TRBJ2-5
TGTGCCTGGAGCATGTTAGCGGTACAGACCCAGTACTTC
CAWSMLAVQTQYF
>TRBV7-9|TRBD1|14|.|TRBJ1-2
TGTGCCAGCAGCCAGGACAGGGGTGCCTATGGCTACACCTTC
CASSQDRGAYGYTF
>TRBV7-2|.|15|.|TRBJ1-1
TGTGCCAGCAGCCCTGGGGCAGCCATGAACACTGAAGCTTTCTTT
CASSPGAAMNTEAFF
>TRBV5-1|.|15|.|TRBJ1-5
TGCGCCAGCAGCCCGGGAGGAGGGGTCAATCAGCCCCAGCATTTT
CASSPGGGVNQPQHF
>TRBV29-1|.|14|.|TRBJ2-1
TGCAGCGTTGATGGCGGGGCCACGTACAATGAGCAGTTCTTC
CSVDGGATYNEQFF
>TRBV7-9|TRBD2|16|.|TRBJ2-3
TGTGCCAGCAGCTTAGCTACTAGCGGGGGGGCAGATACGCAGTATTTT
CASSLATSGGADTQYF
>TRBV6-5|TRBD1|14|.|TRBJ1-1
TGTGCCAGCAGTCTTGGACAGGGTATGGCTAAAGCTTTCTTT
CASSLGQGMAKAFF
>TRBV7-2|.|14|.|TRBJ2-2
TGTGCCAGCAGCAGGGGAGGGAACACCGGGGAGCTGTTTTTT
CASSRGGNTGELFF
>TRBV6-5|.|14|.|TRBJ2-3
TGTGCCAGCAGTTACGGGCAGCTCACAGATACGCAGTATTTT
CASSYGQLTDTQYF
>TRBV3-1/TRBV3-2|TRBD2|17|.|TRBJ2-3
TGTGCCAGCAGCCAAGGTCTAGCGGGGGGGACCATGGATACGCAGTATTTT
CASSQGLAGGTMDTQYF
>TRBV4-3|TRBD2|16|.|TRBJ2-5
TGCGCCAGCAGCCAAGAAAGAGCCAGCGGGGGAGAGACCCAGTACTTC
CASSQERASGGETQYF
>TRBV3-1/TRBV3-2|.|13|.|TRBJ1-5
TGTGCCAGCAGCCAAGTCGGGGATCAGCCCCAGCATTTT
CASSQVGDQPQHF
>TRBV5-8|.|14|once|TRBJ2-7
TGTGCCAGCAGCTTGGGGCCAATGATCTACGAGCAGTACTTC
CASSLGPMIYEQYF